These T cell receptor beta chains were read from a single sample in a study of control samples from healthy donors and cancer patients. Repertoires were generated with immunoSEQ multiplex PCR, while TCRdb's copy carries only in-frame clones and drops some. Of around 170,000 clones listed, 70% to 90% were seen once; the top ten hold nearly 5%. The material sequenced was blood. These receptors were collected from a woman in her twenties or thirties in good health. The CDR3 runs from the conserved cysteine through the conserved F or W.

V	J	CDR3
TRBV7-9	TRBJ1-4	CASSSQVANEKLFF
TRBV5-1	TRBJ1-1	CASSLVGGFTEAFF
TRBV7-8	TRBJ1-3	CASSLGGQNSGNTIYF
TRBV29-1	TRBJ1-2	CSVDGQRGYTF
TRBV7-9	TRBJ2-7	CASSLAAGGTYEQYF
TRBV5-1	TRBJ2-1	CASSLGGSGGPYNEQFF
TRBV27	TRBJ1-1	CASSPGQPEAFF
TRBV5-1	TRBJ2-7	CASSPSGRTSYEQYF
TRBV7-6	TRBJ1-1	CASSLALRTGGAEAFF
TRBV6-5	TRBJ1-4	CASIPPGEYAPFF
TRBV5-6	TRBJ2-7	CASSLGTYEQYF
TRBV7-9	TRBJ1-2	CASSSGGRTGITNYGYTF
TRBV19	TRBJ2-1	CASYPRGSSYNEQFF
TRBV9	TRBJ2-1	CASSKSPFRELSYNEQFF